The 5 T cell receptor beta chains reported below all come from one sample, sequenced in a study of T-cell memory formation after mild COVID-19. Using its own MiXCR run on the 5' RACE reads, TCRdb lists one record per CDR3 protein. The sample records a few hundred thousand distinct CDR3 sequences, around a fifth being singletons. Sequenced sample: PBMCs or a T cell subset sorted from them (not recorded which). These TCRs come from a man in his late teens or twenties who had mild COVID-19 (a few samples of this study predate the infection). Cell type and time point are not known.

This clonotype was seen a few times. The chain joins TRBV29-1 to TRBJ2-7, with TRBD1 as a possible D gene (6 bases). Trimming removed 6 bases at V and 7 bases at J, with 19 bases between. Germline V gives CDR1 SQVTM, CDR2 ANQGSEA. This CDR3 contains 13 residues. The CDR3 DNA follows: TGCAGCGTGTACGGACAGACCCTTGGAGAGCAGTACTTC. It is translated as CSVYGQTLGEQYF.

This clonotype occurred once. The V gene is TRBV5-8, the J gene TRBJ1-4; TRBD1 is a possible D gene (6 bases). Germline V gene lookup returns CDR1 SGHTS and CDR2 YDEGEE. V lost 4 bases and J lost 2, with 12 bases in between. The CDR3 runs to 15 residues. CDR3 sequence reads: CASSAGQTTNEKLFF. The CDR3 DNA reads as TGTGCCAGCAGCGCGGGACAAACGACTAATGAAAAACTGTTTTTT.

The chain combines TRBV9 with TRBJ1-1, with 7 bases lining up with TRBD1. This CDR3 is built from 13 residues. The germline gives CDR1 SGDLS, CDR2 YYNGEE. Trimming removed 0 bases from V and 11 bases from J; junction bases left unmatched: 7. CDR3 sequence: CASSVASDRAAFF. CDR3 coding DNA: TGTGCCAGCAGCGTAGCCTCTGACAGGGCGGCTTTCTTT.

In its sample, this clonotype was seen a few times. The J gene is TRBJ1-1, the V gene TRBV5-1; D may be TRBD1 (6 bases). V lost 2 bases to trimming and J lost 1 base, with 9 bases between them. CDR3 size: 14 residues. Germline assignment: CDR1 SGHRS and CDR2 YFSETQ. CDR3 DNA: TGCGCCAGCAGCTTCTGGGGGGCGAACACTGAAGCTTTCTTT. It encodes CASSFWGANTEAFF.

This clonotype showed up just a few times. The rearrangement uses TRBV24-1 and TRBJ2-2; possibly TRBD1 or TRBD2 for D (7 bases each). Germline V gives CDR1 KGHDR, CDR2 SFDVKD. The CDR3 totals 16 residues. V lost 5 bases and J lost 0, with 12 bases in between. The chain's CDR3 is CATSAQGGANTGELFF. CDR3 nucleotides: TGTGCCACCAGTGCCCAGGGGGGGGCGAACACCGGGGAGCTGTTTTTT.